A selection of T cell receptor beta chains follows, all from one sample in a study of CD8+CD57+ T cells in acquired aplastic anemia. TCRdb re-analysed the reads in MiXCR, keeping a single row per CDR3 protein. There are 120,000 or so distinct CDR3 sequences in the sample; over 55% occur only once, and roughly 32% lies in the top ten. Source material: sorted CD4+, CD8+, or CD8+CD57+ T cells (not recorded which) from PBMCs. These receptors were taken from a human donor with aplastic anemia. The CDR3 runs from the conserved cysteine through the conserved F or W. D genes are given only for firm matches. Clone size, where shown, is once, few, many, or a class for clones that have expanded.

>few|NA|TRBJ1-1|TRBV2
CASSGDTEAFF
TGTGCCAGCTCAGGGGACACTGAAGCTTTCTTT
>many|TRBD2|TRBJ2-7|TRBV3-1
CASSQASSGRWEQYF
TGTGCCAGCAGCCAAGCGTCTAGCGGGAGGTGGGAGCAGTACTTC
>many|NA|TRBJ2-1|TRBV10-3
CAISEIQGTDIEQFF
TGTGCCATCAGTGAGATTCAGGGGACGGACATTGAGCAGTTCTTC
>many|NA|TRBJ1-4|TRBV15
CATSRDRANGEKLFF
TGTGCCACCAGCAGAGATCGGGCAAATGGGGAAAAACTGTTTTTT
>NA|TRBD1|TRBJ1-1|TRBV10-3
CVISEWTGKNAEAFF
TGTGTCATCAGTGAGTGGACAGGGAAGAACGCTGAAGCTTTCTTT
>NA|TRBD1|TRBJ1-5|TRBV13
CASRTGQYQPQHF
TGTGCCAGCAGGACAGGGCAATACCAGCCCCAGCATTTT
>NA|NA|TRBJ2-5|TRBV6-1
CASSRVGETQYF
TGTGCCAGCAGCAGGGTGGGTGAGACCCAGTACTTC
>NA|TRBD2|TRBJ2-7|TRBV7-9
CASSLAGASGVEQYF
TGTGCCAGCAGCTTAGCGGGCGCTAGCGGGGTGGAGCAGTACTTC
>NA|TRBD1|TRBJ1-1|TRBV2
CASIRGTGKAFF
TGTGCCAGCATAAGAGGGACAGGGAAAGCTTTCTTT
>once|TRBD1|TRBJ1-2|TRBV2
CASSDRRQGDGYTF
TGTGCCAGCAGTGACCGAAGACAGGGGGATGGCTACACCTTC
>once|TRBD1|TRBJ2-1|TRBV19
CASSLLRTGFNNEQFF
TGTGCCAGTAGTCTCTTGAGGACAGGGTTTAACAATGAGCAGTTCTTC
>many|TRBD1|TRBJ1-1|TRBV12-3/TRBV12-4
CASSLTGQGAEAFF
TGTGCCAGCAGCTTGACGGGACAGGGGGCTGAAGCTTTCTTT
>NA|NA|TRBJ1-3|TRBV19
CASSIDSGNTIYF
TGTGCCAGTTCGATCGACTCTGGAAACACCATATATTTT
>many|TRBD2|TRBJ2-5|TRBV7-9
CASSFGGGQETQYF
TGTGCCAGCAGCTTCGGGGGGGGGCAAGAGACCCAGTACTTC
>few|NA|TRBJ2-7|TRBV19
CASSIRFGDTLPTLNEQYF
TGTGCCAGTAGTATAAGGTTTGGAGACACTCTCCCTACCCTGAACGAGCAGTACTTC
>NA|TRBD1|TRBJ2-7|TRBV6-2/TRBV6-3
CASSGGQEYAEQYF
TGTGCCAGCAGTGGAGGACAGGAGTACGCCGAGCAGTACTTC
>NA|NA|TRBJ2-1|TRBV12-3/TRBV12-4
CASSLAPGGVEQFF
TGTGCCAGCAGTTTAGCCCCAGGTGGTGTCGAGCAGTTCTTC
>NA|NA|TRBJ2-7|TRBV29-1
CSVRQAPESYEQYF
TGCAGCGTACGACAGGCTCCCGAATCCTACGAGCAGTACTTC
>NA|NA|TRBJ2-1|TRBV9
CASSVESRWSGNEQFF
TGTGCCAGCAGCGTAGAGTCTCGGTGGTCGGGCAATGAGCAGTTCTTC
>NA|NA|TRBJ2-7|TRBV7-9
CASSFGDQGYF
TGTGCCAGCAGCTTCGGGGACCAGGGGTACTTC
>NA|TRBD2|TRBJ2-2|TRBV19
CASTGGTGELFF
TGTGCCAGTACGGGGGGCACCGGGGAGCTGTTTTTT
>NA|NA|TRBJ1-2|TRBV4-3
CASSVDRGYTF
TGCGCCAGCAGCGTCGACAGGGGCTACACCTTC
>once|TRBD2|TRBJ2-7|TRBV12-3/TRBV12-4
CASSLSGRDYEQYF
TGTGCCAGCAGCCTTAGCGGGAGGGACTACGAGCAGTACTTC
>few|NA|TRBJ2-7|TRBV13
CASSSDPQSGEQYF
TGTGCCAGCAGCTCGGATCCTCAATCAGGGGAGCAGTACTTC
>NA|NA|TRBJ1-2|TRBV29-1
CSVVRQGGPNYGYTF
TGCAGCGTTGTCCGGCAGGGTGGTCCCAACTATGGCTACACCTTC
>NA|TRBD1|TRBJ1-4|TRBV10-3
CATTGGGGEKLFF
TGTGCCACGACGGGAGGGGGCGGAGAAAAACTGTTTTTT
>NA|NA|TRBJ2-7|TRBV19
CASSVGYGAYEQYF
TGTGCCAGTAGTGTTGGATACGGGGCCTACGAGCAGTACTTC
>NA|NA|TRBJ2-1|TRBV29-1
CSSLGVYNEQFF
TGCAGCAGCTTAGGGGTGTACAATGAGCAGTTCTTC
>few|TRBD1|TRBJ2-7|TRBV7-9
CASSYPGQGASEQYF
TGTGCCAGCAGCTACCCGGGACAGGGGGCTTCCGAGCAGTACTTC
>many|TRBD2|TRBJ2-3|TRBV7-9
CASSGGENTDTQYF
TGTGCCAGCAGCGGGGGGGAGAACACAGATACGCAGTATTTT
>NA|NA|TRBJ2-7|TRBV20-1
CSAQRDPASSYEQYF
TGCAGTGCGCAAAGGGACCCTGCAAGCTCCTACGAGCAGTACTTC
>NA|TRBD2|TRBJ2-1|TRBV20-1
CSASSGGEQFF
TGCAGTGCTAGTTCGGGGGGTGAGCAGTTCTTC
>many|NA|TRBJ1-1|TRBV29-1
CSVDGGRATEAFF
TGCAGCGTTGATGGGGGGAGGGCCACTGAAGCTTTCTTT
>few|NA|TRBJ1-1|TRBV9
CASSAHLGQNTEAFF
TGTGCCAGCAGCGCCCACCTCGGCCAGAACACTGAAGCTTTCTTT
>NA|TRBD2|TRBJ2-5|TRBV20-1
CSATLGIAGGETQYF
TGCAGTGCCACGTTGGGGATAGCGGGAGGAGAGACCCAGTACTTC